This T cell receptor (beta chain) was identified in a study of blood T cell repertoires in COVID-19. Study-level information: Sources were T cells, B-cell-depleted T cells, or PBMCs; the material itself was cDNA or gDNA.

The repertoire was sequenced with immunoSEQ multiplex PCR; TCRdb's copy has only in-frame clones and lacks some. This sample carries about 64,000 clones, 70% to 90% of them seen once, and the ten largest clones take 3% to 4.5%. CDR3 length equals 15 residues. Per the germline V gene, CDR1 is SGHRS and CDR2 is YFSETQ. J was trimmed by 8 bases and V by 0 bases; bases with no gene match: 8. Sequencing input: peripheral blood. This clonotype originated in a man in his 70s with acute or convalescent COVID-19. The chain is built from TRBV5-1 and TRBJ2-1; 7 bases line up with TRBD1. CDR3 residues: CASSLADVDRDEQFF. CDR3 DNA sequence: TGCGCCAGCAGCTTGGCCGACGTAGACAGGGATGAGCAGTTCTTC.